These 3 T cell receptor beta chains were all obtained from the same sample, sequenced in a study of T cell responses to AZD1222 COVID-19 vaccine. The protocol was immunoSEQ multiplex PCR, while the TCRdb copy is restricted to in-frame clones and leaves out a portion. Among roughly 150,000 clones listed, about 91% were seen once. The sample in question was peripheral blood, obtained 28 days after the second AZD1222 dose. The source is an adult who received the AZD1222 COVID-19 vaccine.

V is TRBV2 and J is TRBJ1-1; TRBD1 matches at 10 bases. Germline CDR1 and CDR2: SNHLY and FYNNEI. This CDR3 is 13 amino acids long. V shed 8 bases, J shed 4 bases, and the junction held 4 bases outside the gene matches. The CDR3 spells CASSDRGGTEAFF. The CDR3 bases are TGTGCCAGCTCGGACAGGGGGGGCACTGAAGCTTTCTTT.

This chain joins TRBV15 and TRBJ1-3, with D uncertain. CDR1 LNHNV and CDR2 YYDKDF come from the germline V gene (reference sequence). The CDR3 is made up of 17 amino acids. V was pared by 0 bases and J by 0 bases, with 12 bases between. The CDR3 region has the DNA TGTGCCACCAGCAGAGAGTCTTTAGTCTTCTCTGGAAACACCATATATTTT. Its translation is CATSRESLVFSGNTIYF.

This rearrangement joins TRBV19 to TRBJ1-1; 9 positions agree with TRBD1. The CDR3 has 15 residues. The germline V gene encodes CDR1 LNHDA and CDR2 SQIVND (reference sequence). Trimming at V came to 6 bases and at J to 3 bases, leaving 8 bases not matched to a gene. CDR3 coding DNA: TGTGCCAGTAGCCCAGGGACAGGGTGGGACACTGAAGCTTTCTTT. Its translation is CASSPGTGWDTEAFF.